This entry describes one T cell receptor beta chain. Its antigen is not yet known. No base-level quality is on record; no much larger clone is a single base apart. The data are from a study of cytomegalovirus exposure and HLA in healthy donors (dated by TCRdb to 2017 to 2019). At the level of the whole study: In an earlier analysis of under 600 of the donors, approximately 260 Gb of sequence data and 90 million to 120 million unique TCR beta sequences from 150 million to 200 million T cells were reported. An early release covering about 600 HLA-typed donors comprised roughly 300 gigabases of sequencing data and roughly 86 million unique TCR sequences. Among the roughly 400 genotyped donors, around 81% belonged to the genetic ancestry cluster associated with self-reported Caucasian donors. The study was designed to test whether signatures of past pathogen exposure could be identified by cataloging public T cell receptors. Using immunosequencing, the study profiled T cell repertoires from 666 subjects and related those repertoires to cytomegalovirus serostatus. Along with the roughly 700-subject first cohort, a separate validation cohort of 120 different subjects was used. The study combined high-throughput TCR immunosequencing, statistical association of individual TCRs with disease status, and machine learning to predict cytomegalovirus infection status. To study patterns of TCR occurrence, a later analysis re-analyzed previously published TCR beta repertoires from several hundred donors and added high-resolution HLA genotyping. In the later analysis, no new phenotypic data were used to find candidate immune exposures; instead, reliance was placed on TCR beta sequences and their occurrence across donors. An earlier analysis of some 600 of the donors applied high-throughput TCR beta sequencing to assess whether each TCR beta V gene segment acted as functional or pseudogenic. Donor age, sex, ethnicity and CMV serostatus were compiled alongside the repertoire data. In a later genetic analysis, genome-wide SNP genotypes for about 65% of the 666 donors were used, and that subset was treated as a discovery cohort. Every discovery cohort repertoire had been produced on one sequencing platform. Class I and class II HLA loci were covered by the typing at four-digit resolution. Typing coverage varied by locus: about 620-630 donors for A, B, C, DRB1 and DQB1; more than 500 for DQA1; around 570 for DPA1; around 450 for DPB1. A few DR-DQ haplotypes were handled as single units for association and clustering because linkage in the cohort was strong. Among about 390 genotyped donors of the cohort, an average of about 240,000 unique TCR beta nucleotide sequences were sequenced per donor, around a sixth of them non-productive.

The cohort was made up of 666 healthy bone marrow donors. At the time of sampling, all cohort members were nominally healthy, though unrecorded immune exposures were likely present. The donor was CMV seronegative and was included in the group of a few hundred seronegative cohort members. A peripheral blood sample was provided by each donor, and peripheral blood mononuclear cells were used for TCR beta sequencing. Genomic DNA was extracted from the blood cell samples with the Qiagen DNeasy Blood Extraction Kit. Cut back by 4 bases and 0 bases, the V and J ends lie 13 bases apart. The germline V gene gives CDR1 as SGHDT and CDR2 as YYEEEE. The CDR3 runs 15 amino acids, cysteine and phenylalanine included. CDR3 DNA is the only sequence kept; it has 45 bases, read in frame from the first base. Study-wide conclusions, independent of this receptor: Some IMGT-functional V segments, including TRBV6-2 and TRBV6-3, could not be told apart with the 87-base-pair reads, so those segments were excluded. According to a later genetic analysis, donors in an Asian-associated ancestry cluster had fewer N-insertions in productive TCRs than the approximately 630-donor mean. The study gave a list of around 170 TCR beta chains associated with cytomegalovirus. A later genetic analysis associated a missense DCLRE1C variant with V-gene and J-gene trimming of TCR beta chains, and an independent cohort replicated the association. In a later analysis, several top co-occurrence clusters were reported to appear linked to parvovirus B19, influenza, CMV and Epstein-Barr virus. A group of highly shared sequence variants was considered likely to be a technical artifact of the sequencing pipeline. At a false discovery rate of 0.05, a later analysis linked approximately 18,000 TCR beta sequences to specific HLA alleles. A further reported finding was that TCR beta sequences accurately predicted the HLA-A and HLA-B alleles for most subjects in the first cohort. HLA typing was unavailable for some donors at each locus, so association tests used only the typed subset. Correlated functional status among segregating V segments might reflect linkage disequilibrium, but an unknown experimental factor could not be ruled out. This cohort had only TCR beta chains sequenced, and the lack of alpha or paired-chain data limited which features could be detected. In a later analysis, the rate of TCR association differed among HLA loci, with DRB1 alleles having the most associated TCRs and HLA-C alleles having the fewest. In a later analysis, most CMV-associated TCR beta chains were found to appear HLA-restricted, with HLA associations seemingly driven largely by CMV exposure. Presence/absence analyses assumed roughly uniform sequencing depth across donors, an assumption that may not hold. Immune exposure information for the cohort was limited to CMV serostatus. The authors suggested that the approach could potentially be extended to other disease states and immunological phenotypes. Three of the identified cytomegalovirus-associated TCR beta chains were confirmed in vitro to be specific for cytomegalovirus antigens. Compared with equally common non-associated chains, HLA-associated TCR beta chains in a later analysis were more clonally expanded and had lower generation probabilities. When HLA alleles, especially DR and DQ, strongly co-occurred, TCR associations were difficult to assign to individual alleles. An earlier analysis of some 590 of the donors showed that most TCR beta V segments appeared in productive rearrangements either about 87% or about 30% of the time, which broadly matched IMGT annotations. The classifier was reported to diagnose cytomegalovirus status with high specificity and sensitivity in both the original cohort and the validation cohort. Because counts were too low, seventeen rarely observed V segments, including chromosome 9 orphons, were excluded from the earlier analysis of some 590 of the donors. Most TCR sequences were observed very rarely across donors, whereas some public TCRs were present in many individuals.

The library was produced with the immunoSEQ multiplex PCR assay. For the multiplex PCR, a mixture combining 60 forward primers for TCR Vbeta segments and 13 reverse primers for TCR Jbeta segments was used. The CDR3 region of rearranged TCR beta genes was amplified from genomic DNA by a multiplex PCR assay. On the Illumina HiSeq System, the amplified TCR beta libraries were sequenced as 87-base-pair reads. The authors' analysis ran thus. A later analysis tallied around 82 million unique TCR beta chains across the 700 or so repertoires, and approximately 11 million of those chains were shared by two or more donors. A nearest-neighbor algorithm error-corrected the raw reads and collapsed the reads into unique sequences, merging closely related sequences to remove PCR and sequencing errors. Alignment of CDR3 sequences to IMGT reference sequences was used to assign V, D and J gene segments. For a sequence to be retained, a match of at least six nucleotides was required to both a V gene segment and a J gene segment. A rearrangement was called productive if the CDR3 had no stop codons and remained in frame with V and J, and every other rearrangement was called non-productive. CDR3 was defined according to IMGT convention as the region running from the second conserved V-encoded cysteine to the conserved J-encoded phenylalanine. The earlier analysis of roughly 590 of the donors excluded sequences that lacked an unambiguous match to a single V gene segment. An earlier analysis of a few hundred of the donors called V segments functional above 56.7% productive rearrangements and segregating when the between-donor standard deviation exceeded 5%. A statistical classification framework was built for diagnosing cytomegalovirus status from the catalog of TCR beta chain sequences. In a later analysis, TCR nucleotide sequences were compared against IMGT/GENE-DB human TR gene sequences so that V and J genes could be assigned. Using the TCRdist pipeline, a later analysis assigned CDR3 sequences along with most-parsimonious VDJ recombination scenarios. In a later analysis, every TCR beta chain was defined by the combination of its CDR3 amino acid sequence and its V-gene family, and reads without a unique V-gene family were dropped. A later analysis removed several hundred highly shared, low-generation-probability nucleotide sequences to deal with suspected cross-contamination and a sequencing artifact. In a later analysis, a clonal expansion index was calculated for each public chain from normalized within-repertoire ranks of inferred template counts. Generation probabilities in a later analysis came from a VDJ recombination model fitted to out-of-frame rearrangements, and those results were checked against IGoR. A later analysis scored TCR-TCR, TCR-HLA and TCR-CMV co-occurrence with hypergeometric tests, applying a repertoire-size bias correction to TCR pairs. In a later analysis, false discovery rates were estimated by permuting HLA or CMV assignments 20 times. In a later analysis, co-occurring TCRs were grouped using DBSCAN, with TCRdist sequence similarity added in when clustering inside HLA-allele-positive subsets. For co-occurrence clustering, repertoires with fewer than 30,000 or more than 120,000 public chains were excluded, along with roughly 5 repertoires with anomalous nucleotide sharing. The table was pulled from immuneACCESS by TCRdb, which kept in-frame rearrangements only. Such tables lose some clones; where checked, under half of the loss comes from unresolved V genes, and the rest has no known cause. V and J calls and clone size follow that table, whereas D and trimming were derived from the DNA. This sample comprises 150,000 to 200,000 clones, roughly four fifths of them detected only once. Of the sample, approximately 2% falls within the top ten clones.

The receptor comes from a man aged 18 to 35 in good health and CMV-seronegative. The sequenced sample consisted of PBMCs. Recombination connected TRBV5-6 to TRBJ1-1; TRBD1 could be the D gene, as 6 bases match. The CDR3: CASSAGADLNTEAFF. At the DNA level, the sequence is TGTGCCAGCAGCGCGGGGGCAGACTTGAACACTGAAGCTTTCTTT.